This T cell receptor beta chain stems from a study of human T cells and chemical hapten exposure. Study context: DPC at 0.01% went onto the upper back in patch tests, read at 6 days.

The library attached unique molecular identifiers to individual cDNA molecules. TCRdb re-called the RACE reads with MiXCR, one entry per CDR3 protein. This sample has fewer than 350,000 distinct CDR3 sequences, with around 7% found just once. The ends lost 1 base at V and 8 bases at J; junction bases unmatched: 4. CDR1 is LGHDT, CDR2 YNNKEL, per germline (reference sequence). The CDR3 runs 13 residues. A note on this clonotype: Its specificity is unknown.

Time point here: pre-sensitization, week 0. This sample's treatment: therapeutic diphenylcyclopropenone sensitization with weekly scalp DPC. Broader study findings: DPC sensitization did not alter TCRs above 1 in 1000 frequency.

The sample here was whole blood, taken in connection with sensitization to the hapten diphenylcyclopropenone (DPC). The sequence was collected from a man younger than 30 with alopecia areata. Some clones in this sample may be carry-over from other donors' samples. The chain links TRBV3-1 to TRBJ1-2; TRBD1 matches at 7 bases. The CDR3 sequence is CASSQGQGHGYTF. In DNA form, the CDR3 reads TGTGCCAGCAGCCAAGGACAGGGACACGGCTACACCTTC.